This T cell receptor (beta chain) was sequenced during a study of blood T cell repertoires in COVID-19. About the research overall: The United States, Italy and Spain provided the acute and convalescent COVID-19 samples.

Original data processing: Amplification of reference gene primers provided the estimated nucleated cell counts. Here immunoSEQ multiplex PCR was the method, and the copy in TCRdb shows in-frame clones only, minus some. That table is the source of V, J and clone size, and D and trimming were worked out from the DNA. Of approximately 350,000 clones in the sample, about four fifths are singletons; the top ten hold almost 3%. This CDR3 contains 12 residues. V was clipped by 4 bases and J by 1 base, with 5 bases between them. Germline CDR1 and CDR2: GTSNPN and SVGIG (reference sequence). This chain links TRBV30 with TRBJ2-4; TRBD1 is a possible D gene (5 bases). The sequencing input was peripheral blood. The receptor's source is a man aged 25 to 45 with active or convalescent COVID-19. Here the CDR3 reads CAWKGAKNIQYF. DNA for the CDR3: TGTGCCTGGAAGGGGGCCAAAAACATTCAGTACTTC.